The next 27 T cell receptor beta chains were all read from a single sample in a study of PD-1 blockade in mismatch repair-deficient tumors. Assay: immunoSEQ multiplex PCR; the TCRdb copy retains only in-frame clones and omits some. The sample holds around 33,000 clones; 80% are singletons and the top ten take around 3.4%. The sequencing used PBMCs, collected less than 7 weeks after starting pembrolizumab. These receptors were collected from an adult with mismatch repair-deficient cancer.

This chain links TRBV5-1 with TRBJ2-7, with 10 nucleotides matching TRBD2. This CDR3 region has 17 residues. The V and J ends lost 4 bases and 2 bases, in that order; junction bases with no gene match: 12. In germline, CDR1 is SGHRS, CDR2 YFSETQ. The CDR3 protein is CASSRASGSGGAYEQYF. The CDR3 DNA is TGCGCCAGCAGCCGGGCTAGCGGGAGTGGCGGCGCCTACGAGCAGTACTTC.

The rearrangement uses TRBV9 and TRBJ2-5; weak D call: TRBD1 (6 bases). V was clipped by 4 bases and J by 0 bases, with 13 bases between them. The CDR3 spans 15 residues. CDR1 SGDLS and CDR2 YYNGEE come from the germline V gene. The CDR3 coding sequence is TGTGCCAGCAGCCCCCCAGGACAGAACCAAGAGACCCAGTACTTC. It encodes CASSPPGQNQETQYF.

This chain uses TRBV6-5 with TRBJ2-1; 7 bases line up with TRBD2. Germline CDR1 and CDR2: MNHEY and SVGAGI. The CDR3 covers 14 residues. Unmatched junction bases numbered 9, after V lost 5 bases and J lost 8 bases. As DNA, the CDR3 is TGTGCCAGCAGTAGGGAGGGGCGTGGGGATGAGCAGTTCTTC. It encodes CASSREGRGDEQFF.

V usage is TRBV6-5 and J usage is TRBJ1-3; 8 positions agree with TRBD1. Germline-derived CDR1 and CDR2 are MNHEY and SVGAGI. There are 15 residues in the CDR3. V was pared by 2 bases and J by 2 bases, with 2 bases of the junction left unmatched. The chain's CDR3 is CASSYMTGAGNTIYF. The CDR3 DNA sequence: TGTGCCAGCAGTTACATGACAGGGGCTGGAAACACCATATATTTT.

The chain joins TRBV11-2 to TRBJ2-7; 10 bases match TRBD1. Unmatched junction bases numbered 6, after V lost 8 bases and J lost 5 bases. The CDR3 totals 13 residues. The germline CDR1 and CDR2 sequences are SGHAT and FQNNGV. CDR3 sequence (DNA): TGTGCCAGCGCAGACAGGGGGCGGCACGAGCAGTACTTC. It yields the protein CASADRGRHEQYF.

The CDR3 protein is CASRTDYYNEQFF. The CDR3 nucleotides are TGTGCCAGCCGGACAGACTACTACAATGAGCAGTTCTTC. This rearrangement joins TRBV6-1 to TRBJ2-1; a possible D gene is TRBD1 (6 bases). The CDR3 has 13 residues. The V gene lost 8 bases and the J gene lost 3 bases, with 11 bases spanning the gap. Germline V gives CDR1 MNHNS, CDR2 SASEGT.

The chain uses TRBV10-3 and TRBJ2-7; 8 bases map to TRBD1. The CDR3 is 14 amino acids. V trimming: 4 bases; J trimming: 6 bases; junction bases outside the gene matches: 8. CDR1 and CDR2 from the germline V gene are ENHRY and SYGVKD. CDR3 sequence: CAISAVTGELEQYF. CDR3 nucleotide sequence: TGTGCCATCAGTGCTGTGACAGGGGAACTCGAGCAGTACTTC.

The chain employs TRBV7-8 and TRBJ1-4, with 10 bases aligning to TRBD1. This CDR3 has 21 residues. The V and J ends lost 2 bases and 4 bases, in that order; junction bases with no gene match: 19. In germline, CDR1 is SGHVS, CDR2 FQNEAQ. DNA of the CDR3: TGTGCCAGCAGCTTAATGGGGATCGACAGGGGGCTTCTTGACATTAATGAAAAACTGTTTTTT. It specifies CASSLMGIDRGLLDINEKLFF.

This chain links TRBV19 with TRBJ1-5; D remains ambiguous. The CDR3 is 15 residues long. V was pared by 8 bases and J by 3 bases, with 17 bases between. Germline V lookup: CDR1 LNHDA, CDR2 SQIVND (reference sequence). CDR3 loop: CASRPPWQSNQPQHF. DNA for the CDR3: TGTGCCAGTCGCCCTCCTTGGCAGTCCAATCAGCCCCAGCATTTT.

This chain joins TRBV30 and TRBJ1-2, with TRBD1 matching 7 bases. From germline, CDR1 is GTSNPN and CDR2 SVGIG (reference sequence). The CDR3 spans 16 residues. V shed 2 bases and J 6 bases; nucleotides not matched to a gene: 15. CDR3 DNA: TGTGCCTGGAGTTTTGGCAGGGGGACAGTAGGGGATGGCTACACCTTC. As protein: CAWSFGRGTVGDGYTF.

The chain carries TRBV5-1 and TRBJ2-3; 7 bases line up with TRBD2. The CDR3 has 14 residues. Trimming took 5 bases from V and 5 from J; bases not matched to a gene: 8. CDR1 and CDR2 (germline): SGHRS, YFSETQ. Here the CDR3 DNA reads TGCGCCAGCAGTTCCGGGACTACACGAGATACGCAGTATTTT. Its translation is CASSSGTTRDTQYF.

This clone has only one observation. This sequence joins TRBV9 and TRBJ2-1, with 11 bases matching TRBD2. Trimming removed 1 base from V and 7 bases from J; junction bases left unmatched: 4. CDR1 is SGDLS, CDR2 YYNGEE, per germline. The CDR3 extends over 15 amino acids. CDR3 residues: CASSVQLAGVNEQFF. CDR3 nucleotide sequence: TGTGCCAGCAGCGTACAACTAGCGGGAGTAAATGAGCAGTTCTTC.

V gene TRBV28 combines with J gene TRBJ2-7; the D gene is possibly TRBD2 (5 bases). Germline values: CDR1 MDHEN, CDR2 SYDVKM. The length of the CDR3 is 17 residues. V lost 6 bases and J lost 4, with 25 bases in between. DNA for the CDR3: TGTGCCAGCAGGCAGCCGGGGAAAACTAGGTACCTTTACGAGCAGTACTTC. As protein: CASRQPGKTRYLYEQYF.

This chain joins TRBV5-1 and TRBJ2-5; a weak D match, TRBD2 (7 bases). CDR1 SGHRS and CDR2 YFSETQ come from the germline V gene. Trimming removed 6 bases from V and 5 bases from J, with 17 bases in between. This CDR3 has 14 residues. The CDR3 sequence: CASTNSQGGETQYF. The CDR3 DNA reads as TGCGCCAGCACCAACTCACAGGGAGGGGAGACCCAGTACTTC.

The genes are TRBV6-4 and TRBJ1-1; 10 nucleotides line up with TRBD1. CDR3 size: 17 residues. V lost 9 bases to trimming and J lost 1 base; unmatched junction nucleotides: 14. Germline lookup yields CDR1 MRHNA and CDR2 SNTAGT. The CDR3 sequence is CASRTRQGAGGNTEAFF. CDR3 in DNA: TGTGCCAGTCGTACCCGACAGGGGGCAGGCGGGAACACTGAAGCTTTCTTT.

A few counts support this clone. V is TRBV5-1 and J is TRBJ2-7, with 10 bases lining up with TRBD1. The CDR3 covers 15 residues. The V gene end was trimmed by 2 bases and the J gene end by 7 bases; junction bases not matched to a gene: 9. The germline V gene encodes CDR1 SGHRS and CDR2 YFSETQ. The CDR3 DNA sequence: TGCGCCAGCAGCTTCTTCGACAGGGGGCTGGGTGAGCAGTACTTC. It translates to CASSFFDRGLGEQYF. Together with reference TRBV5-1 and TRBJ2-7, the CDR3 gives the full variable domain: KAGVTQTPRYLIKTRGQQVTLSCSPISGHRSVSWYQQTPGQGLQFLFEYFSETQRNKGNFPGRFSGRQFSNSRSEMNVSTLELGDSALYLCASSFFDRGLGEQYFGPGTRLTVT.

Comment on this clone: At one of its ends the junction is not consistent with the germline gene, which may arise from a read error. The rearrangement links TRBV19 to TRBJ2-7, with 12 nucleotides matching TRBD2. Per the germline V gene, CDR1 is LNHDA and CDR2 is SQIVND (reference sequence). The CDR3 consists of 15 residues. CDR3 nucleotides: TGTGCCAGTACCCCTAGCGGGAGGGCCTCCGACGAGCAGTACTTC. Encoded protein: CASTPSGRASDEQYF.

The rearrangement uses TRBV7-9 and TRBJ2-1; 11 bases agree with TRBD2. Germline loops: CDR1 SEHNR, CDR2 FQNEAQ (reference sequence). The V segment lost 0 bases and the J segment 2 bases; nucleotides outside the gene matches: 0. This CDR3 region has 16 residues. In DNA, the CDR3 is TGTGCCAGCAGCTTAGCACTAGCGGGAGCCTACAATGAGCAGTTCTTC. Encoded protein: CASSLALAGAYNEQFF.

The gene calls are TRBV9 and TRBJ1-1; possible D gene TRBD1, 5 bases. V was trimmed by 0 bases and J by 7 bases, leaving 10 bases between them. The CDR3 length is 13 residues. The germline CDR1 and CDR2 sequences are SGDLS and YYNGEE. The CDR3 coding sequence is TGTGCCAGCAGCGTAGAGGGGTTTGGTGAAGCTTTCTTT. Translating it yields CASSVEGFGEAFF.

CDR3 in amino acids: CASSLWGVRDEQYF. DNA for the CDR3: TGTGCCAGCAGCTTATGGGGCGTTAGGGACGAGCAGTACTTC. The chain links TRBV7-3 to TRBJ2-7; the D gene is possibly TRBD1 (5 bases). Germline-derived CDR1 and CDR2 are SGHTA and FQGTGA. Trimming shortened V by 2 bases and J by 5 bases, and 13 bases separated the two germline ends. The CDR3 length is 14 residues.

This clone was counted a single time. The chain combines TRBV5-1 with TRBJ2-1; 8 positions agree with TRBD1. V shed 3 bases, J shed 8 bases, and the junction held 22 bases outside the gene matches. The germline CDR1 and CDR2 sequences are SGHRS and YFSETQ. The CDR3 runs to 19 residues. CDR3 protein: CASSSSSGTGSFFLDEQFF. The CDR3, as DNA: TGCGCCAGCAGCTCTTCCTCCGGGACAGGTAGTTTTTTTTTGGATGAGCAGTTCTTC.

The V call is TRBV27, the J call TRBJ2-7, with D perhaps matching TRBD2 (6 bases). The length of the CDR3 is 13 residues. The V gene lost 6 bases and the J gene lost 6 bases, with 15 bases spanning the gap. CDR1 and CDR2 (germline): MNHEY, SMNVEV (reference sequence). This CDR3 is CASRGLGPGEQYF. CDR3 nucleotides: TGTGCCAGCAGGGGACTCGGGCCGGGCGAGCAGTACTTC.

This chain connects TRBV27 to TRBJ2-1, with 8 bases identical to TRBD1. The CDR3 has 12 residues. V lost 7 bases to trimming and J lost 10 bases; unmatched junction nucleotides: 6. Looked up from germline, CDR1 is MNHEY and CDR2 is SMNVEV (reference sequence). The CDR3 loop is CASKTGGWEQFF. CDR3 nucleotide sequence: TGTGCCAGCAAAACAGGGGGATGGGAGCAGTTCTTC.

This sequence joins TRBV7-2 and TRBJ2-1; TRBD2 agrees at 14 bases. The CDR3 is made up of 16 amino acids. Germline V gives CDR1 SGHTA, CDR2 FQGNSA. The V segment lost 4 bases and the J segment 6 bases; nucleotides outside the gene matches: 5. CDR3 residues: CASSSRTSGRPNEQFF. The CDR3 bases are TGTGCCAGCAGCTCTCGGACTAGCGGGAGGCCCAATGAGCAGTTCTTC.

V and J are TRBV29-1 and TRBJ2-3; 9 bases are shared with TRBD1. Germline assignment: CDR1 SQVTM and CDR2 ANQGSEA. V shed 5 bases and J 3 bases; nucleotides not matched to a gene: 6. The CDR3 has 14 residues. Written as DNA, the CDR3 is TGCAGCGTTAACCGGGACAGGGCGACAGATACGCAGTATTTT. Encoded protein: CSVNRDRATDTQYF.

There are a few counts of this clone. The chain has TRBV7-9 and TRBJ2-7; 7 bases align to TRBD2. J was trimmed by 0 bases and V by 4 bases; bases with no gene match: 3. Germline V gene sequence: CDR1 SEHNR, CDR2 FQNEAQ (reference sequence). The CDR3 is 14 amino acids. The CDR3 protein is CASSSPSGSYEQYF. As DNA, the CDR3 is TGTGCCAGCAGCTCTCCTAGCGGCTCCTACGAGCAGTACTTC.

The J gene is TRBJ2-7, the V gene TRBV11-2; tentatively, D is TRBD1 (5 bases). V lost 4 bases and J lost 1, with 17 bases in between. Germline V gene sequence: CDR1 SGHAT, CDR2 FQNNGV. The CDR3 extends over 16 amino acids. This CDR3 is CASSSQTGIPSYEQYF. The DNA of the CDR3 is TGTGCCAGCAGCTCACAAACAGGAATACCTTCCTACGAGCAGTACTTC. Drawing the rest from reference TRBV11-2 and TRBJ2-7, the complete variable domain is EAGVAQSPRYKIIEKRQSVAFWCNPISGHATLYWYQQILGQGPKLLIQFQNNGVVDDSQLPKDRFSAERLKGVDSTLKIQPAKLEDSAVYLCASSSQTGIPSYEQYFGPGTRLTVT.